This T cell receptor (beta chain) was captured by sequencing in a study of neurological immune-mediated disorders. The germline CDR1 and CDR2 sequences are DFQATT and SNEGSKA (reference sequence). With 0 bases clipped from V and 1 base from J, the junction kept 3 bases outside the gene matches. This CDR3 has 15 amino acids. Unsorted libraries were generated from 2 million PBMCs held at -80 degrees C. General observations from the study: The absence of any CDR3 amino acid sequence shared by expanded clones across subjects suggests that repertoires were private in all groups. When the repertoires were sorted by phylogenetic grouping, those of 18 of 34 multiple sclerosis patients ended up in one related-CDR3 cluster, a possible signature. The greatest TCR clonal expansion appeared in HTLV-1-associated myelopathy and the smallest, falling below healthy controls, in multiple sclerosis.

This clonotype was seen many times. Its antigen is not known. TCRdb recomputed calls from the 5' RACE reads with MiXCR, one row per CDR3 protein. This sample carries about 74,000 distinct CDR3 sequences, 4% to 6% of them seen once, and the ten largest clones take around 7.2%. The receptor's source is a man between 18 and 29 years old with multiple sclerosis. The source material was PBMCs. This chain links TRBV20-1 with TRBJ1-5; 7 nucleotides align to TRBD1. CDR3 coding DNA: TGCAGTGCTAGAGAAACAGGGGCGAGCAATCAGCCCCAGCATTTT. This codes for CSARETGASNQPQHF.